This T cell receptor beta chain was found in a study of blood T cell repertoires in COVID-19. Study at large: Samples came from the United States, Italy and Spain, spanning acute and convalescent COVID-19. T cells, B-cell-depleted T cells, or PBMCs provided the cDNA or gDNA that served as material.

This CDR3 is 17 amino acids long. V shed 4 bases and J shed 4 bases, with 20 bases lying between them. Per the original data handling: It was from reference gene primer amplification that nucleated cell counts were estimated. The data were produced by immunoSEQ multiplex PCR, yet TCRdb's version contains in-frame clones alone and is incomplete. D and trimming come from the DNA, and the V and J calls and clone size come from that table. Among 45,000 to 55,000 clones listed, over 70% were seen once. The rearrangement uses TRBV23-1 and TRBJ1-5; a possible D gene is TRBD1 (6 bases). TRBV23-1 is designated an ORF whose function remains uncertain. Sequencing was carried out using peripheral blood. The receptor was isolated from a human donor in a cohort sampled during active COVID-19. The CDR3 sequence: CASSPYQGTTSNQPQHF. The CDR3 DNA reads TGCGCCAGCAGTCCGTATCAGGGGACGACATCTAATCAGCCCCAGCATTTT.